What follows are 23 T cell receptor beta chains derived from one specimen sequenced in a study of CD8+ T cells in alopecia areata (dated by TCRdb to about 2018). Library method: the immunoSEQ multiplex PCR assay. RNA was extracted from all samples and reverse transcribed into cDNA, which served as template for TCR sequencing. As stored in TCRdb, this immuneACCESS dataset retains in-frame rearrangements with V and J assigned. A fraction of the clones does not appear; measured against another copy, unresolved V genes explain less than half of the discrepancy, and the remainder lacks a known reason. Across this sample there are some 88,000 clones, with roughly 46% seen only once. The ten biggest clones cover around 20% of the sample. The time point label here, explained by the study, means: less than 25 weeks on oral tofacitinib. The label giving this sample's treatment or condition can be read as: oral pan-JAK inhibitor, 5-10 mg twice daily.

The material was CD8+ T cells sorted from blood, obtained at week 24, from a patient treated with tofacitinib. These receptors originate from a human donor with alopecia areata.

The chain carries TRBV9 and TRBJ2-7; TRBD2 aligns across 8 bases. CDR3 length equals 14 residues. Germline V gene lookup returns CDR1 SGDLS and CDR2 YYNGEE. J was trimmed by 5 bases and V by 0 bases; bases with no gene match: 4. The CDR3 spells CASSVAGGPDEQYF. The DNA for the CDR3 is TGTGCCAGCAGCGTAGCGGGAGGGCCTGACGAGCAGTACTTC.

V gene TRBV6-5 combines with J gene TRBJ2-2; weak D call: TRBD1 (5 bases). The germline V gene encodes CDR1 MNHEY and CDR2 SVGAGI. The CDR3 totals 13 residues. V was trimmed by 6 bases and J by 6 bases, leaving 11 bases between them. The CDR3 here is CASRQGRAGELFF. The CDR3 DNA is TGTGCCAGCAGGCAGGGTCGGGCCGGGGAGCTGTTTTTT.

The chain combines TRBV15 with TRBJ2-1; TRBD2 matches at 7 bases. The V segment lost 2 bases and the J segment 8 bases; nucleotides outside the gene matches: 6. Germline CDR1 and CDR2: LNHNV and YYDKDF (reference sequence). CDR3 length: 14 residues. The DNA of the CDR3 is TGTGCCACCAGCAGACTAGCGGAGCGGGATGAGCAGTTCTTC. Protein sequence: CATSRLAERDEQFF.

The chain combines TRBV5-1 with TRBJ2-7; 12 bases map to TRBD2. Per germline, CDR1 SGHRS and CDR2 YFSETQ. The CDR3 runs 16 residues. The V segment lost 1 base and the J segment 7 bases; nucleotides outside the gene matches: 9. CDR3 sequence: CASSLRRTSGNYEQYF. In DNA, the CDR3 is TGCGCCAGCAGCTTGCGACGGACTAGCGGGAACTATGAGCAGTACTTC. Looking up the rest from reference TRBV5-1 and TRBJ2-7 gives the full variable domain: KAGVTQTPRYLIKTRGQQVTLSCSPISGHRSVSWYQQTPGQGLQFLFEYFSETQRNKGNFPGRFSGRQFSNSRSEMNVSTLELGDSALYLCASSLRRTSGNYEQYFGPGTRLTVT.

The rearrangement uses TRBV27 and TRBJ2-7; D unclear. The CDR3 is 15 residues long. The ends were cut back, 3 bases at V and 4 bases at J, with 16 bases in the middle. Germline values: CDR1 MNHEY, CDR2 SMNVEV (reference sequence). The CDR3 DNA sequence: TGTGCCAGCAGTTTGTTGAGTACTTCGGTGTACGAGCAGTACTTC. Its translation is CASSLLSTSVYEQYF.

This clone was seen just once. CDR3 region: CASSSRLGENIQYF. For the CDR3, the DNA is TGTGCCAGTAGTAGTCGGTTAGGGGAAAACATTCAGTACTTC. The genes are TRBV19 and TRBJ2-4; D may be TRBD1 (5 bases). There are 14 residues in the CDR3. Looked up from germline, CDR1 is LNHDA and CDR2 is SQIVND (reference sequence). Trimming took off 4 bases at V and 5 bases at J, with 12 bases between the two ends.

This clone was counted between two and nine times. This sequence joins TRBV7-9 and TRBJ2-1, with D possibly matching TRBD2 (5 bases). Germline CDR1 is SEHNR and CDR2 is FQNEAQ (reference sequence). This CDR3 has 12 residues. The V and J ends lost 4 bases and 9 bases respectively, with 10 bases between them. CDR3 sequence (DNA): TGTGCCAGCAGCTCGAATAGCGTTGAGCAGTTCTTC. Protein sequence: CASSSNSVEQFF.

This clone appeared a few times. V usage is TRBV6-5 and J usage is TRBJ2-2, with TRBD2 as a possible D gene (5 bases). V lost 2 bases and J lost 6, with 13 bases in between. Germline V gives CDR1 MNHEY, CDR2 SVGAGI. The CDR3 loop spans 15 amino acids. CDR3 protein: CASSYEVGSPGELFF. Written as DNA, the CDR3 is TGTGCCAGCAGTTACGAAGTAGGGAGTCCCGGGGAGCTGTTTTTT.

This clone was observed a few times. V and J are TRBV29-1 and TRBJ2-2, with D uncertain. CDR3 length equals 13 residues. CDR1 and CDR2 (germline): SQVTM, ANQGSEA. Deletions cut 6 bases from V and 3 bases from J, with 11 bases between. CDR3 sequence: CSVLLVDTGELFF. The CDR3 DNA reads TGCAGCGTACTGCTGGTGGACACCGGGGAGCTGTTTTTT.

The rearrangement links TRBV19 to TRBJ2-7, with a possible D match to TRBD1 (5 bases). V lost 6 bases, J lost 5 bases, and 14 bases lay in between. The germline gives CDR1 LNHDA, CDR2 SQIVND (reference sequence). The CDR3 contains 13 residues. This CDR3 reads CASRWEGADEQYF. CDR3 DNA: TGTGCCAGTAGATGGGAAGGGGCCGACGAGCAGTACTTC.

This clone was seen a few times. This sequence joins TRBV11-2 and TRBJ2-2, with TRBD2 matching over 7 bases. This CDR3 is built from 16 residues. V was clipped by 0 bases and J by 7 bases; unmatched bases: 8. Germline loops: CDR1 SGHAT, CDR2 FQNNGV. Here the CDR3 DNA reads TGTGCCAGCAGCTTAGAGTATGGGACTACCTTCGGGGAGCTGTTTTTT. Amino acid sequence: CASSLEYGTTFGELFF.

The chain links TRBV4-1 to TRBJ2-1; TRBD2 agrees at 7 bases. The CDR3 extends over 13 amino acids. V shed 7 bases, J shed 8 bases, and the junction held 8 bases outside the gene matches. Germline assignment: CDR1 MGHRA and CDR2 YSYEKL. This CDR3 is CASTAGRVDEQFF. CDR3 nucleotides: TGCGCCAGCACAGCGGGAAGGGTGGATGAGCAGTTCTTC.

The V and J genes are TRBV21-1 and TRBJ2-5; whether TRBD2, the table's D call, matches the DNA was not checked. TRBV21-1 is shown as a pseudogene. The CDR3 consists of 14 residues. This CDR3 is CASSREGGVETQYF. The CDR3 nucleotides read TGTGCCAGCAGCAGAGAAGGAGGAGTAGAGACCCAGTACTTC.

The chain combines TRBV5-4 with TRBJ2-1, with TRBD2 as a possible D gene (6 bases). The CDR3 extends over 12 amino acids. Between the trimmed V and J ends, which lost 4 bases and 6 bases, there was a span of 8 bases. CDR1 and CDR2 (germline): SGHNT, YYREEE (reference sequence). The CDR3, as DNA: TGTGCCAGCAGCCTACTAGCCAATGAGCAGTTCTTC. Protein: CASSLLANEQFF.

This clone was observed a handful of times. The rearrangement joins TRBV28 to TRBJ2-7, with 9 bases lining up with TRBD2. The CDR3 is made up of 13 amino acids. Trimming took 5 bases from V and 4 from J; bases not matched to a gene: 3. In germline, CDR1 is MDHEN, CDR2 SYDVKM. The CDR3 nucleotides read TGTGCCAGCAGTGGTAGCGGGAGTTACGAGCAGTACTTC. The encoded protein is CASSGSGSYEQYF.

This chain's CDR3 is CAASGGPGTEAFF. CDR3 DNA sequence: TGTGCCGCCTCAGGGGGCCCGGGCACTGAAGCTTTCTTT. This chain connects TRBV30 to TRBJ1-1; 8 bases are shared with TRBD1. CDR1 GTSNPN and CDR2 SVGIG come from the germline V gene (reference sequence). The CDR3 is 13 residues long. Losses at the gene ends were 8 bases for V and 4 bases for J; bases not matched to a gene: 9.

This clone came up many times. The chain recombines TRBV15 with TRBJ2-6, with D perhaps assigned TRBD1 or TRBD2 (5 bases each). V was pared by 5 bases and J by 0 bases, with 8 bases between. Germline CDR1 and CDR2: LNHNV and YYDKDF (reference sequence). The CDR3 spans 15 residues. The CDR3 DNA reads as TGTGCCACCAGCCTCGGGGCCTCTGGGGCCAACGTCCTGACTTTC. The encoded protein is CATSLGASGANVLTF.

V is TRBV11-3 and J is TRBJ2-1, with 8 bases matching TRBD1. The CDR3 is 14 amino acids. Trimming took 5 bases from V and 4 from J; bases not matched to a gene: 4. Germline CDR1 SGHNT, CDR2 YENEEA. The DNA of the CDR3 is TGTGCCAGCAGCCCCCGGGACAGGTACAATGAGCAGTTCTTC. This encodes CASSPRDRYNEQFF.

The CDR3 DNA reads TGCGCCAGCAGCCAAGATAACCAAAGGGAGCAGTACTTC. Amino acids: CASSQDNQREQYF. The genes are TRBV4-1 and TRBJ2-7, with D unresolved. Trimming left V 0 bases short and J 7 bases short, with 10 bases between. Germline-derived CDR1 and CDR2 are MGHRA and YSYEKL. The CDR3 runs 13 residues.

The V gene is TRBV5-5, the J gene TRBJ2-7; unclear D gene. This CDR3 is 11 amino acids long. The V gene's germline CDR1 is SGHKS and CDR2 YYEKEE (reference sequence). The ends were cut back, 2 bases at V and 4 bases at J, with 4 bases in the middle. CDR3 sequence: CASSFHYEQYF. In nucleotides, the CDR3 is TGTGCCAGCAGCTTTCATTACGAGCAGTACTTC.

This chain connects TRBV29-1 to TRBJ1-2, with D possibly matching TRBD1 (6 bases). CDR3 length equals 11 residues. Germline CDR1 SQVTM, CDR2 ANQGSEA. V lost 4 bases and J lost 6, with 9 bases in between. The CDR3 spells CSVAGVDGYTF. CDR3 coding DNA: TGCAGCGTTGCAGGGGTTGATGGCTACACCTTC.

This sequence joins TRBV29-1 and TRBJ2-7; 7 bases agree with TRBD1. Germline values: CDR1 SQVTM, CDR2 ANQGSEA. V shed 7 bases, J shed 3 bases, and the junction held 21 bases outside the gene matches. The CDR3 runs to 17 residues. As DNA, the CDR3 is TGCAGCGGGATACCGGGACAGCCGCCCATAGGGGTCTACGAGCAGTACTTC. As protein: CSGIPGQPPIGVYEQYF.

Here the CDR3 DNA reads TGTGCCAGCGGAATCCCGAACTACGAGCAGTACTTC. Translating it yields CASGIPNYEQYF. The genes are TRBV6-5 and TRBJ2-7; D unclear. This CDR3 has 12 residues. Trimming took 8 bases from V and 3 from J, leaving 11 bases between them. Per germline, CDR1 MNHEY and CDR2 SVGAGI.